The sequence of this T cell receptor beta chain was determined in a study of PD-1 blockade in classical Hodgkin lymphoma (dated by TCRdb to 2018 to 2021). Context from the whole study: Nivolumab dosing was 3 mg/kg intravenously every 2 weeks, continuing until either disease progression or unacceptable toxicity. The study used CyTOF and TCR beta sequencing to define a peripheral blood immune signature of response to PD-1 blockade in classical Hodgkin lymphoma. The investigation overall reported the following: Newly diagnosed patients were reported to have lower baseline TCR diversity than healthy donors, and relapsed/refractory patients were reported to have lower baseline TCR diversity still. Trial patients achieving complete response had baseline diversity similar to newly diagnosed patients, whereas partial responders and progressors had significantly lower diversity. The study was restricted to a single clinical trial cohort, and the causes of repertoire differences, possibly disease activity or prior therapy, were left undefined. Diversity was lower in patients who began nivolumab less than 1 year after ASCT, so these patients were left out of later analyses to avoid confounding by immune reconstitution. A significant rise by C4D1 was seen in CD4+ but not CD8+ TCR diversity (p=0.0027 vs p=0.16), with the rise being most apparent in complete responders (p=0.02).

Notes on this clone: Its specific antigen is unknown. No base-level quality is on record; no much larger clone is a single base apart.

CDR1 and CDR2, looked up from the germline V gene, are SGHDN and FVKESK. Compared with germline, V lacks 4 bases and J lacks 9 bases; bases without a gene match: 9. The CDR3 runs 14 amino acids, cysteine and phenylalanine included. Only CDR3 DNA is held: 42 bases, read in frame from base 1. The intended sense of this specimen's time point label: cycle 4 day 1 (C4D1), after 5 to 7 weeks of nivolumab. Every trial patient had relapsed following autologous stem cell transplantation, and prior brentuximab vedotin exposure was what differed among cohorts A, B and C. A total of fewer than 65 patients with relapsed/refractory classical Hodgkin lymphoma made up the trial cohort, and each patient's best overall response was complete response, partial response or progressive disease. Trial patients were treated with single-agent nivolumab in the multi-cohort phase II CheckMate 205 trial. An independent review committee assessed best overall response by applying the 2007 International Working Group response criteria. Trial PBMCs were obtained immediately prior to nivolumab initiation (C1D1) and on therapy at cycle 2 day 1 and cycle 4 day 1. Peripheral blood was collected in 8 mL Vacutainer Cell Preparation Tubes, from which PBMCs were isolated by centrifugation and then cryopreserved.

The Qiagen DNeasy kit was used to extract genomic DNA from unsorted PBMCs and from the negatively selected CD4+ and CD8+ fractions. Using primers that anneal to V and J segments, immunoSEQ multiplex PCR amplified the TCR beta CDR3 regions. Amplification bias was minimized using a synthetic immune receptor repertoire, and residual bias was removed computationally after sequencing. As for the original processing: Repertoire diversity was quantified as the Shannon entropy index using custom Python scripts. The unsorted, CD4+ and CD8+ repertoires were each analyzed separately, with the exception of combined analyses, where CD4+ and CD8+ sequences were merged in silico. A clone was considered expanded if an increase in frequency of at least 2-fold after treatment relative to C1D1 was found, and a pseudocount of 0.5 was applied to clones undetected at baseline. Clones with 0 or 1 copy at C1D1 were classified as singleton clones, and clones with 2 or more copies were classified as non-singleton clones. Clones expanded in unsorted samples were annotated as CD4+, CD8+ or unknown by matching protein sequences in sorted samples from the same patient. Wilcoxon tests on paired samples were used to test diversity changes from C1D1 to C4D1. TCRdb mirrors the immuneACCESS table, restricted to in-frame sequences. Some clones are absent from its copies; in checked studies, under half trace to an unresolved V gene, and the reason for the others is unknown. D and trimming come from the DNA, and the V and J calls and clone size come from that table. The sample yields 50,000 or so clones; almost 90% were counted once. Of the sample, approximately 15% is held by the ten largest clones.

This TCR derives from a human donor with classical Hodgkin lymphoma. The specimen was peripheral blood mononuclear cells (PBMCs), collected before the fourth cycle of nivolumab. This chain joins TRBV14 to TRBJ2-1; 7 bases in between match TRBD2. CDR3 loop: CASSRRTSLGEQFF. DNA sequence: TGTGCCAGCAGCCGAAGGACTAGTCTTGGTGAGCAGTTCTTC.